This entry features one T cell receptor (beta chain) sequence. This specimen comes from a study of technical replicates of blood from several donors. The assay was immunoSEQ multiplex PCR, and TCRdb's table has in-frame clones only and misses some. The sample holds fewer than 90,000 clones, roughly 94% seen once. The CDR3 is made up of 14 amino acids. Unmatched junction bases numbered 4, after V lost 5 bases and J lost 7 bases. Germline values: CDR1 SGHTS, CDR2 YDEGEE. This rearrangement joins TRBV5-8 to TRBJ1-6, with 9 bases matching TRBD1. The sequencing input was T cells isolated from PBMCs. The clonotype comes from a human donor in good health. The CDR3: CASREGQGNSPLHF. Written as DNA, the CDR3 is TGTGCCAGCAGAGAGGGACAGGGAAATTCACCCCTCCACTTT.